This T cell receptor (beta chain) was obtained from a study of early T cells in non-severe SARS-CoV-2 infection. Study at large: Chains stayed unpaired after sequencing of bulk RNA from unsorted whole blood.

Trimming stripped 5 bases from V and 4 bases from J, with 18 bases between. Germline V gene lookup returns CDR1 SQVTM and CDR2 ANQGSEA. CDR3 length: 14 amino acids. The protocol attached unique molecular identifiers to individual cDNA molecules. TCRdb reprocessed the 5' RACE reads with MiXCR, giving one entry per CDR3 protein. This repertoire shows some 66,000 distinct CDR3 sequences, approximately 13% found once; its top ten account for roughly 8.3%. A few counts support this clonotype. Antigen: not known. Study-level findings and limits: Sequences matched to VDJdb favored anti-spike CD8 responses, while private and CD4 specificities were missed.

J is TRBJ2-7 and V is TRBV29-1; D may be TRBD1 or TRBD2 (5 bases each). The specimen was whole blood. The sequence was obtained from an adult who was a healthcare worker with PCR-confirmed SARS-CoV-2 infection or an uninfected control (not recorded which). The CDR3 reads CSVSRGTGKYEQYF. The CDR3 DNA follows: TGCAGCGTTTCGAGAGGGACGGGGAAATACGAGCAGTACTTC.